The 18 T cell receptor beta chains below were found in one sample sequenced in a study of cytomegalovirus exposure and HLA in healthy donors. Method: immunoSEQ multiplex PCR; TCRdb's copy keeps in-frame clones and lacks some. The sample records some 130,000 clones, 82% being singletons. The specimen sequenced was PBMCs. These receptors were obtained from a man younger than 45 in good health and CMV-seropositive.

The chain joins TRBV29-1 to TRBJ2-3; D perhaps matches TRBD2 (6 bases). Germline lookup yields CDR1 SQVTM and CDR2 ANQGSEA. The CDR3 totals 15 residues. The ends were cut back, 6 bases at V and 2 bases at J, with 18 bases in the middle. CDR3 sequence (DNA): TGCAGCGTCGTCTACTGGCGGGACTTCACAGATACGCAGTATTTT. Protein: CSVVYWRDFTDTQYF.

The chain carries TRBV27 and TRBJ2-7, with a possible D match to TRBD1 (6 bases). V was shortened by 3 bases and J by 0 bases, with 9 bases between the two germline ends. The germline CDR1 and CDR2 sequences are MNHEY and SMNVEV (reference sequence). This CDR3 is 14 amino acids long. Here the CDR3 reads CASSFNRDSYEQYF. Written as DNA, the CDR3 is TGTGCCAGCAGTTTCAACAGGGACTCCTACGAGCAGTACTTC.

The chain carries TRBV6-1 and TRBJ2-7; D is possibly TRBD2 (6 bases). The V and J ends lost 4 bases and 5 bases respectively, with 12 bases between them. Germline V lookup: CDR1 MNHNS, CDR2 SASEGT. This CDR3 region has 13 residues. In DNA form, the CDR3 reads TGTGCCAGCAGTGCCCTCCGGGGGAACGAGCAGTACTTC. This gives the protein CASSALRGNEQYF.

J is TRBJ1-1 and V is TRBV6-5, with a tentative D call TRBD1 (6 bases). V was trimmed by 0 bases and J by 2 bases, leaving 10 bases between them. This CDR3 has 15 residues. Germline V gene sequence: CDR1 MNHEY, CDR2 SVGAGI. The CDR3 DNA reads as TGTGCCAGCAGTTACTCGAGGACAGACAACACTGAAGCTTTCTTT. Translating gives CASSYSRTDNTEAFF.

The chain carries TRBV15 and TRBJ1-5, with D possibly being TRBD1 (5 bases). V lost 0 bases to trimming and J lost 7 bases, with 13 bases between them. CDR1 is LNHNV and CDR2 is YYDKDF in the germline V gene (reference sequence). The CDR3 loop spans 15 amino acids. CDR3 DNA sequence: TGTGCCACCAGCAGAGACCCTCAGGGTTCACAGCCCCAGCATTTT. This codes for CATSRDPQGSQPQHF.

The CDR3 protein is CASSVGTSTDTQYF. CDR3 in DNA: TGTGCCAGCAGCGTAGGGACTAGCACAGATACGCAGTATTTT. This chain joins TRBV9 and TRBJ2-3; D is perhaps TRBD2 (5 bases). Per germline, CDR1 SGDLS and CDR2 YYNGEE. The CDR3 is 14 residues long. Trimming stripped 0 bases from V and 0 bases from J, with 5 bases between.

The rearrangement uses TRBV19 and TRBJ1-1, with D uncertain. The CDR3 is made up of 13 amino acids. V was trimmed by 7 bases and J by 3 bases, leaving 12 bases between them. Germline CDR1 reads LNHDA; CDR2 reads SQIVND (reference sequence). The chain's CDR3 is CASIRGTDTEAFF. CDR3 nucleotides: TGTGCCAGTATCCGGGGTACTGACACTGAAGCTTTCTTT.

Details on this clone: The junction departs from germline at one end; a sequencing error may be responsible. The V and J genes are TRBV2 and TRBJ2-4; 7 nucleotides align to TRBD1. CDR1 and CDR2 from the germline V gene are SNHLY and FYNNEI. This CDR3 contains 11 residues. CDR3 protein: CASSEWTGEDF. CDR3 nucleotides: TGTGCCAGCAGTGAGTGGACAGGCGAGGACTTC.

This rearrangement joins TRBV7-8 to TRBJ2-7, with D possibly being TRBD1 (6 bases). Germline V lookup: CDR1 SGHVS, CDR2 FQNEAQ. The CDR3 has 14 residues. Between the trimmed V and J ends, which lost 5 bases and 4 bases, there was a span of 15 bases. The CDR3 DNA reads TGTGCCAGCAGCAACCTCTGGACAGAGTACGAGCAGTACTTC. Translating it yields CASSNLWTEYEQYF. The full variable domain, completed using reference TRBV7-8 and TRBJ2-7, is GAGVSQSPRYKVAKRGQDVALRCDPISGHVSLFWYQQALGQGPEFLTYFQNEAQLDKSGLPSDRFFAERPEGSVSTLKIQRTQQEDSAVYLCASSNLWTEYEQYFGPGTRLTVT.

Written as DNA, the CDR3 is TGTGCCAGCAGCCCAACAGGGCTCGGCACTGAAGCTTTCTTT. Encoded protein: CASSPTGLGTEAFF. The rearrangement uses TRBV5-6 and TRBJ1-1, with D possibly TRBD1 on 6 matching bases. V was cut by 4 bases and J by 4 bases, with 14 bases left in between. Germline V gives CDR1 SGHDT, CDR2 YYEEEE. The CDR3 has 14 amino acids.

The genes are TRBV5-1 and TRBJ2-5; TRBD2 matches at 7 bases. The V segment lost 4 bases and the J segment 2 bases; nucleotides outside the gene matches: 8. Germline values: CDR1 SGHRS, CDR2 YFSETQ. The CDR3 has 15 residues. The CDR3 here is CASSRAAGLQETQYF. As DNA, the CDR3 is TGCGCCAGCAGCCGGGCAGCGGGGCTGCAAGAGACCCAGTACTTC.

V usage is TRBV6-6 and J usage is TRBJ2-7; 9 bases align to TRBD1. The germline gives CDR1 MNHNY, CDR2 SVGAGI (reference sequence). J gave up 9 bases and V 6 bases, and 18 bases lay outside the gene matches. This CDR3 comprises 16 residues. CDR3 DNA: TGTGCCAGCAGCTCTGGGAAGGACAGGGGTGGACTCAGGCAGTACTTC. It specifies CASSSGKDRGGLRQYF.

This rearrangement joins TRBV6-5 to TRBJ2-2; D gene uncertain. The CDR3 is 13 residues long. From germline, CDR1 is MNHEY and CDR2 SVGAGI. Trimming cost V 2 bases and J 7 bases, with 8 bases left between them. The CDR3 DNA follows: TGTGCCAGCAGTTACGGCTCAGGCGGGGAGCTGTTTTTT. Translated: CASSYGSGGELFF.

The J gene is TRBJ1-1, the V gene TRBV7-9; D is uncertain. V gave up 5 bases and J gave up 8 bases, with 12 bases separating them. The CDR3 is made up of 12 amino acids. The germline gives CDR1 SEHNR, CDR2 FQNEAQ (reference sequence). The CDR3, as DNA: TGTGCCAGCAGCGACCCGGGGTCGGAAGCTTTCTTT. Its translation: CASSDPGSEAFF.

The chain has TRBV29-1 and TRBJ1-3; no definite D call. Germline V lookup: CDR1 SQVTM, CDR2 ANQGSEA. The ends were cut back, 0 bases at V and 0 bases at J, with 6 bases in the middle. This CDR3 is 14 amino acids long. CDR3 residues: CSVEEGVSGNTIYF. In DNA, the CDR3 is TGCAGCGTTGAAGAGGGAGTCTCTGGAAACACCATATATTTT. Based on the CDR3 plus reference TRBV29-1 and TRBJ1-3, the full variable domain is SAVISQKPSRDICQRGTSLTIQCQVDSQVTMMFWYRQQPGQSLTLIATANQGSEATYESGFVIDKFPISRPNLTFSTLTVSNMSPEDSSIYLCSVEEGVSGNTIYFGEGSWLTVV.

The genes are TRBV7-3 and TRBJ2-7; D is perhaps TRBD2 (6 bases). The CDR3 is 14 amino acids. V was pared by 2 bases and J by 5 bases, with 13 bases between. The germline gives CDR1 SGHTA, CDR2 FQGTGA. The CDR3: CASSLYRRDNEQYF. The CDR3 region has the DNA TGTGCCAGCAGCTTATATCGGCGGGATAACGAGCAGTACTTC.

J is TRBJ1-5 and V is TRBV9; 7 bases map to TRBD1. Trimming took 0 bases from V and 7 from J; bases not matched to a gene: 7. Germline V gene sequence: CDR1 SGDLS, CDR2 YYNGEE. CDR3 size: 15 residues. In DNA form, the CDR3 reads TGTGCCAGCAGCGTAGTCCCAGGGGGAGACCAGCCCCAGCATTTT. Translating gives CASSVVPGGDQPQHF.

The V gene is TRBV6-5, the J gene TRBJ2-1; 8 bases align to TRBD2. The V gene's germline CDR1 is MNHEY and CDR2 SVGAGI. V shed 5 bases, J shed 2 bases, and the junction held 2 bases outside the gene matches. CDR3 length equals 14 residues. CDR3 bases: TGTGCCAGCAGTACTAGCGGTACCTACAATGAGCAGTTCTTC. Translated: CASSTSGTYNEQFF.